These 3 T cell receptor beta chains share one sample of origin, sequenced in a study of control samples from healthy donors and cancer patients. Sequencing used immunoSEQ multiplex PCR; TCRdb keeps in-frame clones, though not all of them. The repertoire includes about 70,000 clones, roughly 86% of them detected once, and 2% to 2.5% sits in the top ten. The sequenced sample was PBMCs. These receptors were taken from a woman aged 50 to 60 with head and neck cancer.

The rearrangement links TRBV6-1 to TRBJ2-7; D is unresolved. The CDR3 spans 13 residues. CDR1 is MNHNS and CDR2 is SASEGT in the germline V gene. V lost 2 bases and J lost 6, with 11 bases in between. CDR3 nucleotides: TGTGCCAGCAGTGAACGGGCTACGAGCGAGCAGTACTTC. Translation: CASSERATSEQYF.

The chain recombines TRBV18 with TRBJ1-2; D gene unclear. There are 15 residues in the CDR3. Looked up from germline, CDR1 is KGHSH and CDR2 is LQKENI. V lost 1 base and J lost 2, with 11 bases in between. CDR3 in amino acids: CASSPRGEENYGYTF. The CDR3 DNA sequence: TGTGCCAGCTCACCACGGGGAGAGGAGAACTATGGCTACACCTTC.

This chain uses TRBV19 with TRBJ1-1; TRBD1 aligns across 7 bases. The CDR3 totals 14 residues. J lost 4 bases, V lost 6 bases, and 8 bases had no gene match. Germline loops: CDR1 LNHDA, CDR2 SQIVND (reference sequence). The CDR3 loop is CASRDRARVTEAFF. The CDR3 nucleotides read TGTGCCAGTAGAGACAGGGCTCGGGTCACTGAAGCTTTCTTT.